The T cell receptor beta chain described here comes from a study of human T cells and chemical hapten exposure (dated by TCRdb to 2020 to 2022). As for the study more broadly: Libraries were combined into a pool for sequencing, and differences in TCR yield between samples came mainly from small differences in library volumes within the pool. From each blood RNA sample, both TCR alpha and TCR beta chains were sequenced. Peripheral blood TCR repertoire changes were tracked in vivo in alopecia patients during primary and secondary sensitization to the hapten diphenylcyclopropenone (DPC).

The method behind the library was RACE. TCRdb shows the sequencer as NextSeq 500. During library preparation, unique molecular identifiers were attached to individual cDNA molecules so that TCRs could be counted quantitatively and reproducibly. Processing in the source paper ran as follows. A median of around 100,000 TCRs per sample was observed, with a range of roughly 23,224 to 750,000. The Decombinator software suite was used to annotate V, J and CDR3 in the TCR reads. Every sample was subsampled to the same number of TCRs (28,000) for the PS versus PT1 abundance plots. Expanded TCRs were defined as absent before sensitization and observed at least eight times at the 2-week time point. TCRdb ran its own pipeline on the public reads, namely fastp trimming at Q25 and MiXCR clone calling, and kept in-frame beta chains. Every distinct CDR3 protein forms one entry, paired with its most common genes and DNA. These V and J calls are TCRdb output, not the study's own analysis. Counted in this sample were over 35,000 distinct CDR3 sequences; roughly 3.5% of them appeared once. The ten most abundant clones make up around 5.7% of the sample.

Spanning cysteine to phenylalanine, the CDR3 consists of 15 amino acids. Of the read, only the CDR3 DNA is kept; its 45 bases are in frame from base 1. Here V drops 0 bases and J drops 6 bases, and the junction holds 9 bases not matched to any gene. As encoded in the germline V gene, CDR1 is SQVTM while CDR2 is ANQGSEA. Interpreted using the paper, the time point label stands for: healthy volunteer bleed at 6 weeks. Total RNA was extracted from unfractionated whole blood collected in Tempus Blood RNA tubes. Five healthy volunteers acted as controls for TCR sequencing and had blood drawn at day 0, 2 weeks and 6 weeks. Results and caveats for the whole study, not just this receptor: Repeated subsampling changed both the strength of the expansion versus patch-test correlation and the threshold at which that correlation became significant. DPC sensitization did not change how many TCRs were above 1 in 1000 frequency, and no evidence was found of alterations in global repertoire structure.

This clonotype appeared many times. Its specific antigen is unknown. No clone much larger than this one lies a single base away; base qualities are absent. The chain employs TRBV29-1 and TRBJ1-1; 8 of the junction bases match TRBD1. The receptor was isolated from a human donor in good health. Some clones in this sample may be carry-over from other donors' samples. What was sequenced was whole blood. In nucleotide form, the sequence is TGCAGCGTTGAAGATCCTCCCGACAGGGGCCCTGAAGCTTTCTTT. Translated, this gives CSVEDPPDRGPEAFF.